Shown below are 17 T cell receptor beta chains from a single sample sequenced in a study of cytotoxic CD8 clonotypes in ibrutinib-treated CLL. Clones were read by immunoSEQ multiplex PCR, and TCRdb kept only the in-frame ones, dropping some. Among about 330,000 clones listed, 67% were seen once. The source material was PBMCs, sampled after 36 months of ibrutinib treatment. These TCRs come from a human donor with chronic lymphocytic leukemia.

V gene TRBV4-1 combines with J gene TRBJ2-1, with TRBD1 identical over 11 bases. V dropped 5 bases and J dropped 7; count of bases not matched to a gene: 7. CDR3 length: 15 residues. Germline loops: CDR1 MGHRA, CDR2 YSYEKL. CDR3 nucleotides: TGCGCCAGCAGCTTCGGACAGGGGGCGGTTAATGAGCAGTTCTTC. Translating gives CASSFGQGAVNEQFF.

A few counts support this clone. The CDR3: CASSVAQDEKLFF. CDR3 DNA: TGTGCCAGCAGCGTCGCACAGGATGAAAAACTGTTTTTT. V gene TRBV9 combines with J gene TRBJ1-4; perhaps TRBD1 as D (5 bases). The CDR3 sequence is 13 residues long. Trimming removed 2 bases at V and 6 bases at J, with 8 bases between. The germline CDR1 and CDR2 sequences are SGDLS and YYNGEE.

The rearrangement uses TRBV11-1 and TRBJ2-5; D may correspond to TRBD1 or TRBD2 (6 bases each). Trimming removed 3 bases at V and 0 bases at J, with 11 bases between. This CDR3 has 15 residues. The germline V gene encodes CDR1 SGHAT and CDR2 FQDESV (reference sequence). The CDR3 is CASSFGGRYQETQYF. The CDR3 DNA reads TGTGCCAGCAGCTTTGGGGGGCGGTACCAAGAGACCCAGTACTTC.

V and J are TRBV10-3 and TRBJ2-5; 7 bases map to TRBD1. Germline V gives CDR1 ENHRY, CDR2 SYGVKD. The V segment lost 10 bases and the J segment 3 bases; nucleotides outside the gene matches: 5. The CDR3 is 12 residues long. In DNA form, the CDR3 reads TGTGCCACACAGGGGATTGAAGAGACCCAGTACTTC. Translated: CATQGIEETQYF.

Points on this clone: Relative to the germline gene, one junction end is altered; a read error may explain this. V is TRBV6-5 and J is TRBJ1-1, with D unclear. The CDR3 covers 13 residues. Germline V gene sequence: CDR1 MNHEY, CDR2 SVGAGI. CDR3 DNA sequence: TGTGCCATCAGTGAGAATCCGGGCACTGAAGCTTTCTTT. Its translation: CAISENPGTEAFF.

The V gene is TRBV6-1, the J gene TRBJ1-2; possible D gene TRBD1, 5 bases. Trimming left V 2 bases short and J 1 base short, with 14 bases between. Germline CDR1 reads MNHNS; CDR2 reads SASEGT. CDR3 length: 16 residues. For the CDR3, the DNA is TGTGCCAGCAGTGAAAACACAGGACGGAGTAACTATGGCTACACCTTC. This sequence encodes CASSENTGRSNYGYTF.

This clone was seen a few times. The J gene is TRBJ1-1, the V gene TRBV19; 9 bases are a match to TRBD1. Germline V gene lookup returns CDR1 LNHDA and CDR2 SQIVND (reference sequence). This CDR3 region has 14 residues. V was clipped by 6 bases and J by 6 bases; unmatched bases: 8. The CDR3 sequence: CASSHGQGWSEAFF. The CDR3 DNA follows: TGTGCCAGTAGCCACGGACAGGGGTGGTCTGAAGCTTTCTTT.

This chain links TRBV14 with TRBJ1-5, with D uncertain. CDR1 and CDR2 from the germline V gene are SGHDN and FVKESK. This CDR3 is built from 13 residues. The germline V and J ends were trimmed by 3 bases and 6 bases, with 9 bases remaining between them. CDR3 bases: TGTGCCAGCAGCCAGAAACTCGTTCAGCCCCAGCATTTT. It specifies CASSQKLVQPQHF. Using reference TRBV14 and TRBJ1-5 for the parts outside the CDR3, the full variable domain is EAGVTQFPSHSVIEKGQTVTLRCDPISGHDNLYWYRRVMGKEIKFLLHFVKESKQDESGMPNNRFLAERTGGTYSTLKVQPAELEDSGVYFCASSQKLVQPQHFGDGTRLSIL.

The chain couples TRBV29-1 to TRBJ2-1; 10 nucleotides align to TRBD1. V shed 7 bases, J shed 0 bases, and the junction held 12 bases outside the gene matches. There are 17 residues in the CDR3. Germline V gene sequence: CDR1 SQVTM, CDR2 ANQGSEA. The CDR3 bases are TGCAGCGCTGCCCCGGGACAGGGGCCCCGCTCCTACAATGAGCAGTTCTTC. Its translation: CSAAPGQGPRSYNEQFF.

The V call is TRBV29-1, the J call TRBJ2-7, with TRBD2 matching over 7 bases. V shed 3 bases and J 7 bases; nucleotides not matched to a gene: 15. Germline CDR1 SQVTM, CDR2 ANQGSEA. The CDR3 runs 15 residues. The DNA of the CDR3 is TGCAGCGTTGAGGGCTGGGAGGGTGGGGCGCGGGAGCAGTACTTC. It yields the protein CSVEGWEGGAREQYF.

This sequence joins TRBV7-6 and TRBJ2-1; D not resolved. The V end lost 5 bases, the J end lost 8 bases, and 19 bases lay between the germline ends. From germline, CDR1 is SGHVS and CDR2 FNYEAQ. The CDR3 has 15 residues. CDR3 sequence reads: CASSTVDRLRDEQFF. In DNA form, the CDR3 reads TGTGCCAGCAGCACGGTCGACCGCCTACGGGATGAGCAGTTCTTC.

The chain has TRBV9 and TRBJ2-7, with D perhaps TRBD1 (6 bases). The CDR3 sequence is 15 residues long. CDR1 is SGDLS and CDR2 is YYNGEE in the germline V gene. Trimming shortened V by 0 bases and J by 4 bases, and 14 bases separated the two germline ends. CDR3 in DNA: TGTGCCAGCAGCGTAGCGGCAGGGGCCGGGTACGAGCAGTACTTC. The encoded protein is CASSVAAGAGYEQYF.

This rearrangement joins TRBV7-2 to TRBJ2-5, with 7 nucleotides matching TRBD2. The trim removed 3 bases at V and 5 bases at J, leaving 9 bases unmatched. There are 15 residues in the CDR3. The germline CDR1 and CDR2 sequences are SGHTA and FQGNSA. The CDR3 coding sequence is TGTGCCAGCAGCTTCCCAGCGGGAAGGGCTGAGACCCAGTACTTC. Translating it yields CASSFPAGRAETQYF.

CDR3 residues: CASSLGASNQPQHF. In DNA form, the CDR3 reads TGTGCCAGCAGCTTGGGGGCCAGCAATCAGCCCCAGCATTTT. V is TRBV27 and J is TRBJ1-5, with D possibly being TRBD1 (6 bases). The germline gives CDR1 MNHEY, CDR2 SMNVEV (reference sequence). Trimming took 6 bases from V and 1 from J, leaving 10 bases between them. CDR3 length: 14 amino acids.

The rearrangement uses TRBV2 and TRBJ1-6, with TRBD1 as a possible D gene (6 bases). Germline lookup yields CDR1 SNHLY and CDR2 FYNNEI. The length of the CDR3 is 14 residues. Trimming shortened V by 6 bases and J by 10 bases, and 16 bases separated the two germline ends. The CDR3 nucleotides are TGTGCCAGCAGGCAGGACAGTACAGGATCACCCCTCCACTTT. Residues: CASRQDSTGSPLHF.

The V and J genes are TRBV6-5 and TRBJ2-2; no clear D. Germline V gene sequence: CDR1 MNHEY, CDR2 SVGAGI. Trimming cost V 4 bases and J 4 bases, with 10 bases left between them. The CDR3 is 14 residues long. The CDR3 spells CASSSPSVTGELFF. The CDR3 bases are TGTGCCAGCAGTTCCCCCTCGGTCACCGGGGAGCTGTTTTTT.

This chain joins TRBV11-2 and TRBJ1-5, with D maybe TRBD1 (5 bases). Germline CDR1 and CDR2: SGHAT and FQNNGV. This CDR3 comprises 13 residues. V was clipped by 5 bases and J by 2 bases, with 7 bases between them. This chain's CDR3 is CASSARGNQPQHF. CDR3 sequence (DNA): TGTGCCAGCAGCGCCAGGGGCAATCAGCCCCAGCATTTT.